This T cell receptor (beta chain) was found in a study of blood T cells in healthy people across ages. Trimming took 4 bases from V and 13 from J, leaving 15 bases between them. The CDR3 totals 13 residues. CDR1 and CDR2 (germline): SGHRS, YFSETQ. Donors ranged from roughly 6 to 100 years old and were healthy Caucasians in Russia. The second PCR ran about 7 to 12 cycles with a sample-barcoded 5' primer and J-beta primers. In TCRdb, the 5' RACE reads were re-called with MiXCR into one record per CDR3 protein. Of more than 1 million distinct CDR3 sequences listed, under 45% were seen once; the top ten hold over 15%. Only one count was recorded for this clonotype.

The chain uses TRBV5-1 and TRBJ1-6; D ambiguous. This TCR derives from a woman between 55 and 75 years old in good health. The specimen was blood. The CDR3 here is CASSVESSSPLHF. The DNA for the CDR3 is TGCGCCAGCAGCGTGGAGAGTTCCAGTCCCCTCCACTTT.